This T cell receptor (beta chain) was retrieved from a study of blood T cells in healthy people across ages. The study, taken as a whole, reports: In older individuals, TCR beta diversity per million T cells was lower, falling roughly linearly with age.

This clonotype was detected only a few times. What it recognizes is unknown. Through a sample-barcoded 5' primer and a J-beta primer mix, a second PCR was run for about 7 to 12 cycles. MiXCR was run by TCRdb on the 5' RACE reads, yielding one entry per CDR3 protein. The sample shows over 700,000 distinct CDR3 sequences, 20% to 30% of them seen only once. V lost 4 bases, J lost 6 bases, and 20 bases lay in between. This CDR3 contains 16 residues. The germline V gene has CDR1 SGHDT and CDR2 YYEEEE. This sample was also put to use in a study of T cells of mothers and their children. Per that paper: Per child, around 3 million TCR beta CDR3 reads were obtained, against over 8.5 million per mother.

This TCR derives from a boy under 18 in good health. Sequenced material: blood. The rearrangement uses TRBV5-6 and TRBJ2-1, with D unresolved. CDR3 sequence reads: CASSAVVDPVSNEQFF. The DNA of the CDR3 is TGTGCCAGCAGCGCGGTAGTAGACCCCGTGTCCAATGAGCAGTTCTTC.